Below, one T cell receptor beta chain is given with its context. J lost 6 bases, V lost 2 bases, and 4 bases had no gene match. This CDR3 spans 15 amino acids. Germline V gives CDR1 SGHTA, CDR2 FQGNSA. Methods used by the authors: Reference gene primers were amplified, and this amplification served to estimate nucleated cell counts. The protocol was immunoSEQ multiplex PCR, while the TCRdb copy is restricted to in-frame clones and leaves out a portion. V and J calls and clone size are given by that table; D and trimming were obtained from the DNA. The sample lists 250,000 or so clones, more than 80% seen once, with 2.5% to 3% in the top ten. This sample was included in a study of blood T cell repertoires in COVID-19. Study-wide background: There were acute and convalescent COVID-19 samples, and they came from the United States, Italy and Spain. T cells, B-cell-depleted T cells, or PBMCs supplied cDNA or gDNA.

The receptor comes from a woman under 40 with active or convalescent COVID-19. This chain links TRBV7-2 with TRBJ1-6; 7 positions agree with TRBD1. The source material was peripheral blood. CDR3 sequence: CASSLTGTANSPLHF. CDR3 DNA: TGTGCCAGCAGCTTAACCGGGACAGCTAATTCACCCCTCCACTTT. The whole variable domain, remainder taken from reference TRBV7-2 and TRBJ1-6, is GAGVSQSPSNKVTEKGKDVELRCDPISGHTALYWYRQSLGQGLEFLIYFQGNSAPDKSGLPSDRFSAERTGGSVSTLTIQRTQQEDSAVYLCASSLTGTANSPLHFGNGTRLTVT.